These 30 T cell receptor beta chains share one sample of origin, sequenced in a study of PD-L1 blockade in urothelial cancer. Profiling relied on immunoSEQ multiplex PCR, and the TCRdb table lists in-frame clones only, not all of them. The table has 75,000 to 95,000 clones, around four fifths seen once. Time point noted: pretreatment peripheral blood. The input for sequencing was PBMCs, taken around atezolizumab (anti-PD-L1) treatment. The receptors were gathered from a middle-aged man with urothelial cancer.

The genes are TRBV29-1 and TRBJ2-5; 8 bases are a match to TRBD1. Germline V gene sequence: CDR1 SQVTM, CDR2 ANQGSEA. After removal of 0 bases from V and 2 bases from J, the junction contained 8 bases not matched to a gene. CDR3 length: 16 residues. The CDR3 loop reads CSVEDSAGTGQETQYF. The CDR3 bases are TGCAGCGTTGAAGATTCGGCCGGGACAGGACAAGAGACCCAGTACTTC.

The chain employs TRBV5-6 and TRBJ1-1, with D possibly TRBD1 on 6 matching bases. The CDR3 sequence is 15 residues long. Germline lookup yields CDR1 SGHDT and CDR2 YYEEEE. Deletions cut 4 bases from V and 2 bases from J, with 15 bases between. Here the CDR3 DNA reads TGTGCCAGCAGCGGGGGCCTTGGAGACAACACTGAAGCTTTCTTT. This codes for CASSGGLGDNTEAFF.

The chain links TRBV7-9 to TRBJ1-1; no firm D call. The CDR3 loop spans 14 amino acids. The germline V gene has CDR1 SEHNR and CDR2 FQNEAQ (reference sequence). V shed 4 bases and J shed 3 bases, with 12 bases lying between them. The CDR3 is CASSSAGRYTEAFF. In nucleotides, the CDR3 is TGTGCCAGCAGCTCAGCGGGGAGGTACACTGAAGCTTTCTTT. Drawing the rest from reference TRBV7-9 and TRBJ1-1, the complete variable domain is DTGVSQNPRHKITKRGQNVTFRCDPISEHNRLYWYRQTLGQGPEFLTYFQNEAQLEKSRLLSDRFSAERPKGSFSTLEIQRTEQGDSAMYLCASSSAGRYTEAFFGQGTRLTVV.

V usage is TRBV7-2 and J usage is TRBJ1-2; possibly TRBD1 for D (6 bases). The V end was cut by 0 bases, the J end by 4 bases, with 15 bases between. Germline assignment: CDR1 SGHTA and CDR2 FQGNSA. The CDR3 has 16 amino acids. CDR3 sequence (DNA): TGTGCCAGCAGCTTAGCGAGCCCACAGGGTTCCTATGGCTACACCTTC. Translating gives CASSLASPQGSYGYTF.

The chain has TRBV28 and TRBJ1-3; 8 positions agree with TRBD1. CDR3 length: 15 residues. The germline CDR1 and CDR2 sequences are MDHEN and SYDVKM. Unmatched junction bases numbered 4, after V lost 2 bases and J lost 4 bases. This chain's CDR3 is CASSLGQGFGNTIYF. The CDR3 nucleotides read TGTGCCAGCAGTTTAGGACAGGGCTTCGGAAACACCATATATTTT. The full variable domain, its missing parts supplied by reference TRBV28 and TRBJ1-3, is DVKVTQSSRYLVKRTGEKVFLECVQDMDHENMFWYRQDPGLGLRLIYFSYDVKMKEKGDIPEGYSVSREKKERFSLILESASTNQTSMYLCASSLGQGFGNTIYFGEGSWLTVV.

V gene TRBV9 combines with J gene TRBJ1-1; D ambiguous. The germline V gene has CDR1 SGDLS and CDR2 YYNGEE. V lost 3 bases, J lost 10 bases, and 13 bases lay in between. The CDR3 length is 12 residues. The CDR3 DNA sequence: TGTGCCAGCAGCGCAGATCGAGGGCTAGCTTTCTTT. Its translation: CASSADRGLAFF.

V usage is TRBV20-1 and J usage is TRBJ1-1; a possible D gene is TRBD1 (5 bases). Germline loops: CDR1 DFQATT, CDR2 SNEGSKA (reference sequence). The CDR3 totals 11 residues. V lost 6 bases, J lost 4 bases, and 9 bases lay in between. This CDR3 reads CSAQGGTEAFF. The CDR3 coding sequence is TGCAGTGCCCAGGGAGGCACTGAAGCTTTCTTT.

The chain recombines TRBV4-3 with TRBJ2-3; no clear D gene. This CDR3 is 15 amino acids long. Trimming removed 4 bases from V and 2 bases from J, with 13 bases in between. Germline V gene lookup returns CDR1 LGHNA and CDR2 YSLEER. The CDR3 reads CASSPYGSPTDTQYF. CDR3 nucleotides: TGCGCCAGCAGCCCTTATGGCAGTCCCACAGATACGCAGTATTTT.

This chain joins TRBV5-1 and TRBJ2-1; 8 bases align to TRBD2. The CDR3 sequence is 13 residues long. V lost 1 base to trimming and J lost 8 bases; unmatched junction nucleotides: 2. Germline CDR1 SGHRS, CDR2 YFSETQ. CDR3 bases: TGCGCCAGCAGCTTGCGGGAGGGCGATGAGCAGTTCTTC. Translation: CASSLREGDEQFF.

The rearrangement links TRBV12-5 to TRBJ2-3; 7 bases are shared with TRBD1. Germline-derived CDR1 and CDR2 are LGHNT and FRNRAP. This CDR3 is 14 amino acids long. Trimming took 6 bases from V and 6 from J; bases not matched to a gene: 9. CDR3 coding DNA: TGTGCTAGTGGCGACAGGGCTGACACGGATACGCAGTATTTT. It translates to CASGDRADTDTQYF.

The CDR3 DNA is TGCAGCGGAGTCACTAGTTTCACAGATACGCAGTATTTT. Residues: CSGVTSFTDTQYF. J is TRBJ2-3 and V is TRBV29-1; D perhaps matches TRBD2 (5 bases). V dropped 7 bases and J dropped 2 bases, with 13 bases sitting between them. Germline-derived CDR1 and CDR2 are SQVTM and ANQGSEA. The CDR3 runs to 13 residues.

V is TRBV18 and J is TRBJ2-7; the D gene is possibly TRBD1 (6 bases). The CDR3 is made up of 13 amino acids. The V and J ends lost 5 bases and 3 bases respectively, with 11 bases between them. Looked up from germline, CDR1 is KGHSH and CDR2 is LQKENI. The CDR3 is CASSTGQFYEQYF. The CDR3 nucleotides are TGTGCCAGCTCAACAGGACAGTTCTACGAGCAGTACTTC.

In this sample, this clone turned up once. The J gene is TRBJ1-3, the V gene TRBV6-5; tentative D call: TRBD1 (5 bases). CDR1 is MNHEY, CDR2 SVGAGI, per germline. This CDR3 is 14 amino acids long. Trimming left V 2 bases short and J 4 bases short, with 9 bases between. Here the CDR3 DNA reads TGTGCCAGCAGTTACCGGGGGGGAGGAAACACCATATATTTT. Amino acids: CASSYRGGGNTIYF.

V gene TRBV28 combines with J gene TRBJ2-2; 10 bases line up with TRBD1. Germline V CDR1 and CDR2: MDHEN, SYDVKM. V was pared by 3 bases and J by 4 bases, with 5 bases of the junction left unmatched. The CDR3 is 16 amino acids. The CDR3 loop reads CASSLGGTGATGELFF. The DNA of the CDR3 is TGTGCCAGCAGTTTGGGCGGGACAGGGGCCACCGGGGAGCTGTTTTTT.

The chain has TRBV7-9 and TRBJ2-5; 8 bases align to TRBD1. The CDR3 has 14 residues. V shed 7 bases, J shed 2 bases, and the junction held 6 bases outside the gene matches. Germline V lookup: CDR1 SEHNR, CDR2 FQNEAQ (reference sequence). The CDR3 protein is CASKRTGPQETQYF. The CDR3 bases are TGTGCCAGCAAGAGGACAGGGCCACAAGAGACCCAGTACTTC.

This chain connects TRBV2 to TRBJ2-3; 7 bases agree with TRBD1. Trimming took 7 bases from V and 2 from J; bases not matched to a gene: 12. The CDR3 loop spans 16 amino acids. Germline-derived CDR1 and CDR2 are SNHLY and FYNNEI. The DNA of the CDR3 is TGTGCCAGCAAAGCCGGGGTGGACAGGTACACAGATACGCAGTATTTT. It yields the protein CASKAGVDRYTDTQYF. Full variable domain (remainder filled in from reference TRBV2 and TRBJ2-3): EPEVTQTPSHQVTQMGQEVILRCVPISNHLYFYWYRQILGQKVEFLVSFYNNEISEKSEIFDDQFSVERPDGSNFTLKIRSTKLEDSAMYFCASKAGVDRYTDTQYFGPGTRLTVL.

The rearrangement links TRBV5-1 to TRBJ1-3; TRBD1 aligns across 7 bases. V shed 4 bases and J 4 bases; nucleotides not matched to a gene: 8. Germline CDR1 is SGHRS and CDR2 is YFSETQ. The CDR3 has 15 residues. In nucleotides, the CDR3 is TGCGCCAGCAGCACCGGGACAGCCAGAGGAAACACCATATATTTT. The encoded protein is CASSTGTARGNTIYF.

The sample holds a few counts of this clone. This chain joins TRBV2 and TRBJ2-1; no clear D. The length of the CDR3 is 14 residues. The V and J ends lost 0 bases and 7 bases respectively, with 10 bases between them. Germline CDR1 SNHLY, CDR2 FYNNEI. The CDR3 DNA reads as TGTGCCAGCAGTGAAGCGCCAGTAATGAATGAGCAGTTCTTC. Its protein product is CASSEAPVMNEQFF.

This chain links TRBV7-8 with TRBJ2-7, with D maybe TRBD2 (6 bases). Trimming removed 2 bases from V and 0 bases from J, with 11 bases in between. CDR1 SGHVS and CDR2 FQNEAQ come from the germline V gene. This CDR3 is built from 15 residues. The CDR3 sequence: CASSLRGRSSYEQYF. The CDR3 DNA is TGTGCCAGCAGCTTACGAGGGAGGAGCTCCTACGAGCAGTACTTC.

The chain has TRBV7-2 and TRBJ2-7; possible D gene TRBD2, 6 bases. Germline lookup yields CDR1 SGHTA and CDR2 FQGNSA. The V end lost 7 bases, the J end lost 8 bases, and 18 bases lay between the germline ends. This CDR3 is built from 13 residues. The CDR3 reads CASTGGVRSQQYF. The CDR3 nucleotides read TGTGCCAGCACCGGGGGAGTGCGCTCCCAGCAGTACTTC.

V and J are TRBV19 and TRBJ1-4; a weak D match, TRBD1 (5 bases). Germline CDR1 reads LNHDA; CDR2 reads SQIVND (reference sequence). This CDR3 region has 15 residues. V was shortened by 5 bases and J by 3 bases, with 13 bases between the two germline ends. The CDR3 DNA follows: TGTGCCAGTAGTTTCTCAGGGATGGCTAATGAAAAACTGTTTTTT. As protein: CASSFSGMANEKLFF.

This clone was recorded a few times. CDR3 sequence: CASSQTPEAFF. The CDR3 nucleotides are TGTGCCAGCAGTCAAACACCTGAAGCTTTCTTT. V and J are TRBV2 and TRBJ1-1; D call uncertain. The CDR3 sequence is 11 residues long. Germline loops: CDR1 SNHLY, CDR2 FYNNEI. The V end lost 5 bases, the J end lost 6 bases, and 7 bases lay between the germline ends.

The V call is TRBV7-8, the J call TRBJ2-2; perhaps TRBD2 as D (7 bases). The V gene lost 5 bases and the J gene lost 7 bases, with 20 bases spanning the gap. The CDR3 has 16 residues. CDR1 is SGHVS and CDR2 is FQNEAQ in the germline V gene. CDR3 nucleotides: TGTGCCAGCAGCCCGAGTAGGGGGGGCGGAGGCGGGGAGCTGTTTTTT. Its translation is CASSPSRGGGGGELFF.

The chain is built from TRBV18 and TRBJ1-2; D perhaps matches TRBD1 (5 bases). The CDR3 has 13 residues. Germline-derived CDR1 and CDR2 are KGHSH and LQKENI. Trimming shortened V by 6 bases and J by 6 bases, and 14 bases separated the two germline ends. In nucleotides, the CDR3 is TGTGCCAGCTCTCACAGTAAGGGGAATGGCTACACCTTC. Translated, it gives CASSHSKGNGYTF.

This chain uses TRBV6-1 with TRBJ1-4; 8 bases are shared with TRBD1. Germline values: CDR1 MNHNS, CDR2 SASEGT. Trimming cost V 10 bases and J 2 bases; bases outside gene matches: 6. The CDR3 contains 14 residues. The CDR3 here is CATSTGETNEKLFF. The CDR3 DNA reads TGTGCCACCTCGACAGGGGAGACTAATGAAAAACTGTTTTTT.

The chain has TRBV27 and TRBJ1-1, with 9 bases matching TRBD1. V shed 4 bases and J 0 bases; nucleotides not matched to a gene: 3. Per the germline V gene, CDR1 is MNHEY and CDR2 is SMNVEV (reference sequence). The CDR3 sequence is 15 residues long. The CDR3 DNA is TGTGCCAGCAGTTCCGGACAGGGGATGAACACTGAAGCTTTCTTT. It codes for CASSSGQGMNTEAFF.

The chain combines TRBV2 with TRBJ2-2; 12 bases are shared with TRBD1. The V and J ends lost 4 bases and 6 bases, in that order; junction bases with no gene match: 6. CDR1 and CDR2 (germline): SNHLY, FYNNEI. The CDR3 consists of 16 residues. CDR3 sequence (DNA): TGTGCCAGCAGTGGTGCCGGGACAGGGGGCTCCGGGGAGCTGTTTTTT. This sequence encodes CASSGAGTGGSGELFF.

This chain uses TRBV11-1 with TRBJ2-2; D not certain. Deletions cut 4 bases from V and 2 bases from J, with 14 bases between. The CDR3 extends over 16 amino acids. CDR1 and CDR2 from the germline V gene are SGHAT and FQDESV (reference sequence). The CDR3 DNA reads TGTGCCAGCAGCTCCAAGGCGAGGCGAAACACCGGGGAGCTGTTTTTT. It specifies CASSSKARRNTGELFF.

The chain is built from TRBV28 and TRBJ1-5; D is uncertain. The CDR3 sequence is 14 residues long. The V end was cut by 6 bases, the J end by 4 bases, with 13 bases between. Germline V gene data show CDR1 as MDHEN and CDR2 as SYDVKM. As DNA, the CDR3 is TGTGCCAGCAGAATGGGAGGGTCTAATCAGCCCCAGCATTTT. Translation: CASRMGGSNQPQHF.

V and J are TRBV29-1 and TRBJ1-5; TRBD1 might be the D (6 bases). Germline V gene sequence: CDR1 SQVTM, CDR2 ANQGSEA. Trimming removed 7 bases from V and 4 bases from J, with 11 bases in between. The CDR3 length is 12 residues. The CDR3 here is CSAGHANQPQHF. In DNA form, the CDR3 reads TGCAGCGCGGGACACGCGAATCAGCCCCAGCATTTT. Full variable domain (outside the CDR3, taken from reference TRBV29-1 and TRBJ1-5): SAVISQKPSRDICQRGTSLTIQCQVDSQVTMMFWYRQQPGQSLTLIATANQGSEATYESGFVIDKFPISRPNLTFSTLTVSNMSPEDSSIYLCSAGHANQPQHFGDGTRLSIL.